What follows are 6 T cell receptor beta chains derived from one specimen sequenced in a study of blood T cell repertoires in COVID-19. Assay: immunoSEQ multiplex PCR; the TCRdb copy retains only in-frame clones and omits some. Of 200,000 to 300,000 clones detected, less than 90% appear once; the ten largest clones hold 4.2%. The sequencing input was peripheral blood. The origin of the receptors is a man in his sixties with acute or convalescent COVID-19.

The CDR3 DNA reads as TGTGCCAGCTCACCCGGGACAGGGTGGATGGTTGTGAACACCGGGGAGCTGTTTTTT. Translation: CASSPGTGWMVVNTGELFF. The rearrangement links TRBV18 to TRBJ2-2; 9 nucleotides agree with TRBD1. Germline CDR1 is KGHSH and CDR2 is LQKENI. V trimming: 3 bases; J trimming: 1 base; junction bases outside the gene matches: 12. The CDR3 runs to 19 residues.

J is TRBJ2-2 and V is TRBV9; 8 bases match TRBD1. The V and J ends lost 3 bases and 0 bases, in that order; junction bases with no gene match: 10. The CDR3 covers 18 residues. CDR1 is SGDLS, CDR2 YYNGEE, per germline. CDR3: CASSGFGWDRTNTGELFF. The CDR3 coding sequence is TGTGCCAGCAGCGGCTTCGGGTGGGACAGGACGAACACCGGGGAGCTGTTTTTT.

This sequence joins TRBV24-1 and TRBJ2-2; maybe TRBD1 (5 bases). This CDR3 contains 19 residues. Germline V gene lookup returns CDR1 KGHDR and CDR2 SFDVKD. Trimming stripped 7 bases from V and 0 bases from J, with 23 bases between. CDR3 DNA: TGTGCCACCAGCCCTGGTGGGCAGGGAACTTTTTCGAACACCGGGGAGCTGTTTTTT. Translation gives CATSPGGQGTFSNTGELFF.

The chain couples TRBV7-6 to TRBJ2-3; TRBD2 agrees at 7 bases. After removal of 5 bases from V and 1 base from J, the junction contained 6 bases not matched to a gene. CDR1 is SGHVS and CDR2 is FNYEAQ in the germline V gene. This CDR3 region has 15 residues. The CDR3 DNA follows: TGTGCCAGCAGCCCTCTGGCGGGGGGCACAGATACGCAGTATTTT. Amino acid sequence: CASSPLAGGTDTQYF.

The chain carries TRBV10-2 and TRBJ2-7; a possible D gene is TRBD2 (6 bases). V gave up 6 bases and J gave up 0 bases, with 9 bases separating them. Germline V lookup: CDR1 WSHSY, CDR2 SAAADI. The CDR3 spans 13 residues. This CDR3 is CASSPGVSYEQYF. The CDR3 region has the DNA TGCGCCAGCAGCCCGGGGGTCTCCTACGAGCAGTACTTC.

On this clone: Other DNA sequences within the sample encode an identical CDR3. The chain has TRBV2 and TRBJ2-7; weak D call: TRBD2 (6 bases). V gave up 7 bases and J gave up 4 bases, with 14 bases separating them. The CDR3 is 13 residues long. Looked up from germline, CDR1 is SNHLY and CDR2 is FYNNEI. The CDR3 DNA reads as TGTGCCAGCAAAGAGACGGGGGTGTACGAGCAGTACTTC. It specifies CASKETGVYEQYF.